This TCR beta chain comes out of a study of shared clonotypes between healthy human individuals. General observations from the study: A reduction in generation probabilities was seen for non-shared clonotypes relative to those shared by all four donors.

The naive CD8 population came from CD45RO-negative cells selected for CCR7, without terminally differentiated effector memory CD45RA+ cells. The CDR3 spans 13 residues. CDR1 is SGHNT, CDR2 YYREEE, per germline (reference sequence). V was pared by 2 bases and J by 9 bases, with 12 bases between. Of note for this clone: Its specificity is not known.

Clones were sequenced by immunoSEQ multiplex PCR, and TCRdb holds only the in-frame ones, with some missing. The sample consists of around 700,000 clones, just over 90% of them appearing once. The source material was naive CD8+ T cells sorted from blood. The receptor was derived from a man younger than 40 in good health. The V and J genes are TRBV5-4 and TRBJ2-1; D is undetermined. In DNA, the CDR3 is TGTGCCAGCAGCTTTTCAGACTTCACTGAGCAGTTCTTC. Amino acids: CASSFSDFTEQFF.